The 3 T cell receptor beta chains listed next were all sequenced from one sample in a study of early stage breast cancer tumors. Clones were sequenced by immunoSEQ multiplex PCR, and TCRdb holds only the in-frame ones, with some missing. The profile shows 60,000 to 75,000 clones, around 80% of them singletons. The sequencing input was blood. These receptors were collected from a person in their 40s with breast cancer.

The sample holds one count of this clone. This chain links TRBV29-1 with TRBJ2-5, with a tentative D call TRBD1 (6 bases). Between the trimmed V and J ends, which lost 5 bases and 1 base, there was a span of 8 bases. Per germline, CDR1 SQVTM and CDR2 ANQGSEA. The CDR3 has 12 amino acids. This CDR3 reads CSVTDSQETQYF. CDR3 coding DNA: TGCAGCGTTACGGACAGCCAAGAGACCCAGTACTTC. Full variable domain (remainder filled in from reference TRBV29-1 and TRBJ2-5): SAVISQKPSRDICQRGTSLTIQCQVDSQVTMMFWYRQQPGQSLTLIATANQGSEATYESGFVIDKFPISRPNLTFSTLTVSNMSPEDSSIYLCSVTDSQETQYFGPGTRLLVL.

This clone was observed a handful of times. The chain has TRBV19 and TRBJ1-1, with D tentatively TRBD1 (6 bases). Trimming took off 3 bases at V and 4 bases at J, with 12 bases between the two ends. Germline CDR1 reads LNHDA; CDR2 reads SQIVND (reference sequence). The CDR3 length is 14 residues. Written as DNA, the CDR3 is TGTGCCAGTAGTATCTTCCCAGGGGCCACTGAAGCTTTCTTT. Its protein is CASSIFPGATEAFF.

The chain's CDR3 is CASSEATDTQYF. CDR3 DNA: TGTGCCAGCAGTGAAGCCACAGATACGCAGTATTTT. The chain joins TRBV6-1 to TRBJ2-3; D gene uncertain. Trimming took 0 bases from V and 2 from J, leaving 0 bases between them. CDR1 is MNHNS, CDR2 SASEGT, per germline. This CDR3 is built from 12 residues.